This TCR beta chain was sequenced in a study of OX40 agonist ivuxolimab in advanced cancers. Regarding the study in general: The costimulatory receptor OX40 (CD134) was targeted by ivuxolimab, a fully human IgG2 agonistic monoclonal antibody. Intravenous ivuxolimab was administered to patients every 2 weeks at six dose levels: 0.01, 0.1, 0.3, 1.5, 3 and 10 mg/kg. Among the 50 to 55 dose-escalation patients, about 19 had hepatocellular carcinoma, some 15 melanoma, 9 renal cell carcinoma and 9 head and neck cancer. In the dose-escalation cohort, around 80% of patients were male, and the mean age was 60 years with a range of roughly 23 to 79. Patients were allowed to have had prior anti-PD-1, anti-PD-L1 or anti-CTLA-4 therapy, and around 40% of the dose-escalation patients had previously received checkpoint inhibitors. Three dose-escalation patients achieved partial responses, one with hepatocellular carcinoma and two with cutaneous melanoma. The point of sequencing TCRbeta in the periphery was to test whether ivuxolimab changed TCR sequence diversity and drove clonal T-cell expansion. The monotherapy dose-escalation portion (N = 52 patients) of the phase I ivuxolimab trial is reported in the paper.

Concerning this clone itself: What this receptor recognizes is not known. No much larger clonotype is one base removed from it; base qualities were not supplied.

CDR1 and CDR2 (SGHRS, YFSETQ) derive from the germline V gene. Trimming at the junction amounts to 0 bases on V and 2 bases on J, and the germline ends lie 8 bases apart. The CDR3 holds 14 amino acids from the cysteine to the phenylalanine. Solely the CDR3 DNA is kept, with 42 bases framed from the first base. The trial excluded patients who had a history of autoimmune disease or who were on systemic immunosuppression. Peripheral blood for TCR sequencing was drawn from every dose cohort at baseline, at cycle 4 day 1 and at cycle 7 day 1. The samples were taken from a phase I, first-in-human, multicenter, open-label dose-escalation trial of ivuxolimab. Adults with locally advanced or metastatic head and neck squamous cell, hepatocellular, melanoma or renal cell carcinoma were enrolled in the trial. Before TCR sequencing, CD4+ T cells and CD8+ T cells were sorted from peripheral blood as separate populations.

Genomic DNA was isolated from the sorted cells so that the TCRbeta CDR3 region could be sequenced. The immunoSEQ Assay was used for sequencing of TCRbeta CDR3 regions. Not all clones reach the TCRdb copy of this immuneACCESS table, which keeps in-frame sequences only. Checked studies attribute under half of the gap to unresolved V genes and leave the rest unexplained. Counted in this sample were roughly 29,000 clones; around 86% of them appeared once. The top ten constitute about 19% of the sample. The paper as a whole reports these results and caveats: In the 0.1-3.0 mg/kg groups, partial responders had among the lowest normalized peripheral clonal expansion, particularly in CD8+ T cells. The antigen specificity of the peripheral T cells that underwent clonal expansion was not determined. Clonal expansion of both CD4+ and CD8+ blood T cells was observed from baseline to week 6 at doses 0.1 to 3.0 mg/kg. After ivuxolimab, expanded clones were on average more numerous among CD8+ T cells than among CD4+ T cells. Low levels of normalized T-cell clonal expansion were also seen in some patients who did not respond.

Here the chain combines TRBV5-1 and TRBJ2-5, with no D gene named confidently. The sequencing here drew on CD4+ or CD8+ T cells sorted from blood, taken in a trial of the OX40 agonist ivuxolimab. The clonotype was recovered from an adult with an advanced solid tumor such as melanoma, head and neck, liver or kidney cancer. CDR3 sequence: CASSLGPPQETQYF. In nucleotide form, the sequence is TGCGCCAGCAGCTTGGGTCCCCCGCAAGAGACCCAGTACTTC.